This TCR beta chain was captured by sequencing in a study of blood T cell repertoires in COVID-19 (dated by TCRdb to the early 2020s). For context, the study as a whole: Samples covering the acute and convalescent phases of COVID-19 were provided by collaborators in the United States, Italy and Spain. Subjects who had been exposed to COVID-19, were actively infected with it, or had recovered from it provided the deeply sampled blood TCRbeta repertoires that made up the dataset. The repertoires were released in a freely available public database meant as a resource for research on the immune response to SARS-CoV-2. Samples came from the ongoing ImmuneRACE study (first 160 participants) plus 1,254 subjects from 6 global collaborators. The sample metadata nearly always contained a de-identified subject ID, COVID-19 status, age in years and sex. Where HLA class I and class II types were available, the types were taken from metadata supplied by the sample provider, not from assay-based typing. The prospective study material was composed of cDNA or gDNA derived from T cells, B-cell-depleted T cells, or PBMCs. On the study overall, not on this receptor specifically: Clinical and demographic metadata were provided uncurated, with the amount varying by source and participant.

TCRbeta CDR3 regions were amplified from genomic DNA by means of the immunoSEQ Assay, a bias-controlled multiplex PCR. Concerning the study's data processing: Within the assay, amplification of reference gene primers was used to estimate how many nucleated cells each sample contained. To quantify the absolute abundance of each unique TCRbeta CDR3 rearrangement, sequence reads were collapsed and filtered. For each sample, productive Simpson clonality was calculated by taking the square root of Simpson's diversity index across productive rearrangements. As stored in TCRdb, this immuneACCESS dataset retains in-frame rearrangements with V and J assigned. A fraction of the clones does not appear; measured against another copy, unresolved V genes explain less than half of the discrepancy, and the remainder lacks a known reason. That table furnishes V, J and clone size, whereas the DNA furnished D and trimming. Counted in this sample were some 350,000 clones; 80% to 90% of them appeared once. Together, the top ten hold roughly 1% of the sample.

V is cut back by 1 base and J by 4 bases, with 7 bases in the junction unmatched. The CDR3 sequence holds 16 residues, the cysteine and phenylalanine included. Just CDR3 DNA is preserved here, 48 bases in frame from base 1. The germline V gene encodes CDR1 SGHAT and CDR2 FQNNGV. Participants in the prospective study were enrolled through a virtual design, were aged roughly 18 to 100 years, and lived in 20 to 30 United States geographic areas. In the prospective study, cohorts were assigned on the basis of participant-reported clinical history obtained from a screening survey and a study questionnaire. For ImmuneRACE Cohort 3, a participant was defined as recovered based on two consecutive negative NP/OP PCR tests, clearance by a healthcare professional, or resolution of symptoms. In the prospective study, whole blood, serum and a nasopharyngeal or oropharyngeal swab were collected from each participant by mobile phlebotomists. Participants in the prospective study had the option to provide additional blood draws and questionnaires over an approximately 2-month period. Before DNA extraction, prospective study blood samples were shipped either frozen or at room temperature.

A remark on this clone: No cognate antigen has been identified for it. No clone much larger than this one lies a single base away; base qualities are absent.

Source material: PBMCs or T cells enriched from blood (not recorded which). The rearrangement joined TRBV11-2 to TRBJ2-3; 8 middle bases align to TRBD2. The TCR sequence derives from a man younger than 35 who had recovered from COVID-19. The base sequence is TGTGCCAGCAGCTTAGCCCCAGCGGGAGTGGCAGATACGCAGTATTTT. It translates as CASSLAPAGVADTQYF.